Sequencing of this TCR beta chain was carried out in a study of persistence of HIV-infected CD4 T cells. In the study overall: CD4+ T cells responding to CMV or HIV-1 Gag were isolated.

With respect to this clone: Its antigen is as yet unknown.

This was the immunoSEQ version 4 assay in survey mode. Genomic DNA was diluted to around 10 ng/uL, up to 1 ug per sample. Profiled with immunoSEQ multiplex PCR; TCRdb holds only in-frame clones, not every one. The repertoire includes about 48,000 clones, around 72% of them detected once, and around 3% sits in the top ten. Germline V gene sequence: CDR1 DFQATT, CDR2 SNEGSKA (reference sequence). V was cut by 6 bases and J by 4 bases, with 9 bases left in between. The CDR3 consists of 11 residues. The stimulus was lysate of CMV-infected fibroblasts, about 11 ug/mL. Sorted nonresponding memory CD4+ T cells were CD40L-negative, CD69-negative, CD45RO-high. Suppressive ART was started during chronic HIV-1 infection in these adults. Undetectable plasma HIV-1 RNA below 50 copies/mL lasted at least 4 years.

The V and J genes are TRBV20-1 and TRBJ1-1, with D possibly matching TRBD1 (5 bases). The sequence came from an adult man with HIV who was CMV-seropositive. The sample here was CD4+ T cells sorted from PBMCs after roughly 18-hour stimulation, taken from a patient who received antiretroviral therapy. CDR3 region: CSAQGTTEAFF. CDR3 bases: TGCAGTGCCCAAGGGACCACTGAAGCTTTCTTT.